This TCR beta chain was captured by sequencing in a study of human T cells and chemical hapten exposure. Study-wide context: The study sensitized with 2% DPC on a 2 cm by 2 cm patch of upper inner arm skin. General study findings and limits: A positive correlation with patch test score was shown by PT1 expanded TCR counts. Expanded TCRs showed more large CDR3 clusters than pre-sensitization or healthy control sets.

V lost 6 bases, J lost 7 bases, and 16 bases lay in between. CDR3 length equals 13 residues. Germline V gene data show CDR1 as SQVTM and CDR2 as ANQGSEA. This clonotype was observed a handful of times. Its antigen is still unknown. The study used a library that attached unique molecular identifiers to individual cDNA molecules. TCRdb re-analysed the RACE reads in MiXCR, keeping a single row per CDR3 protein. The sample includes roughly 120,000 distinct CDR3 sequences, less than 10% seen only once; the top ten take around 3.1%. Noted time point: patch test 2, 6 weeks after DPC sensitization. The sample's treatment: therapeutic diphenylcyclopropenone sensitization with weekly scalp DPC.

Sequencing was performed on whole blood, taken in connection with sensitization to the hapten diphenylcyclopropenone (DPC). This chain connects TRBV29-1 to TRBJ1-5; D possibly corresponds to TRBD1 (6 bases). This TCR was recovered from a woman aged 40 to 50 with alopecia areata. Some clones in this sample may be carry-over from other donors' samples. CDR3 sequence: CSVGTGPRQPQHF. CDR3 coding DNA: TGCAGCGTCGGTACAGGGCCCCGACAGCCCCAGCATTTT.